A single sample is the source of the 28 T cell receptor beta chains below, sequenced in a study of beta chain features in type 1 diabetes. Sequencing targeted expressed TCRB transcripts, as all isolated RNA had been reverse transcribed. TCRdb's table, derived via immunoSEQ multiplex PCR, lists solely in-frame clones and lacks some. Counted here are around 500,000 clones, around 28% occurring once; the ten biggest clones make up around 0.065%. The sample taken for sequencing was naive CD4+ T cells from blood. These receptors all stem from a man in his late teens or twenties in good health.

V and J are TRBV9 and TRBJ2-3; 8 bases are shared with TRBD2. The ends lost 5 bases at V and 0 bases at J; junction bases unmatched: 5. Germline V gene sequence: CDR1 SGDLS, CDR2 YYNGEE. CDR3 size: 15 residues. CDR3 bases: TGTGCCAGCAGGCATAGCGGGGCTAGCACAGATACGCAGTATTTT. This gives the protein CASRHSGASTDTQYF.

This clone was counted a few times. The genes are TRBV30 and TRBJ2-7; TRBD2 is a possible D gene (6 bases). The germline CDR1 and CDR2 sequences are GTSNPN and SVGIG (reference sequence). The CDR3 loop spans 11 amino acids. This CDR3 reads CCGRHSYEQYF. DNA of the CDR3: TGTTGTGGGAGGCACTCCTACGAGCAGTACTTC.

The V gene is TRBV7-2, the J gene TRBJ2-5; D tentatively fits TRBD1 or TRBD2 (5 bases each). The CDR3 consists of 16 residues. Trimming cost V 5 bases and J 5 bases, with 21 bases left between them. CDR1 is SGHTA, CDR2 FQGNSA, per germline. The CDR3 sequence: CASSLIGTTRMETQYF. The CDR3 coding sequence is TGTGCCAGCAGCCTAATCGGGACCACCAGAATGGAGACCCAGTACTTC. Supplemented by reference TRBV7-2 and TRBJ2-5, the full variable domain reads GAGVSQSPSNKVTEKGKDVELRCDPISGHTALYWYRQSLGQGLEFLIYFQGNSAPDKSGLPSDRFSAERTGGSVSTLTIQRTQQEDSAVYLCASSLIGTTRMETQYFGPGTRLLVL.

This CDR3 is CASSPTDYNEQFF. CDR3 coding DNA: TGTGCCAGCAGCCCAACGGATTACAATGAGCAGTTCTTC. The chain has TRBV6-1 and TRBJ2-1, with unresolved D. This CDR3 spans 13 amino acids. Germline V gene data show CDR1 as MNHNS and CDR2 as SASEGT. Trimming removed 6 bases at V and 4 bases at J, with 10 bases between.

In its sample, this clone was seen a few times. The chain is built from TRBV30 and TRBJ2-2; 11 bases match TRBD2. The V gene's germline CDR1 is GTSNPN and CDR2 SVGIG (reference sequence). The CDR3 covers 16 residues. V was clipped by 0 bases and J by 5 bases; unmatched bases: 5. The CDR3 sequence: CAWSVQGTSGTGELFF. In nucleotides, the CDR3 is TGTGCCTGGAGTGTACAGGGGACTAGCGGAACCGGGGAGCTGTTTTTT. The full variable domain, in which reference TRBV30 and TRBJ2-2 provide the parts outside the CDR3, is SQTIHQWPATLVQPVGSPLSLECTVEGTSNPNLYWYRQAAGRGLQLLFYSVGIGQISSEVPQNLSASRPQDRQFILSSKKLLLSDSGFYLCAWSVQGTSGTGELFFGEGSRLTVL.

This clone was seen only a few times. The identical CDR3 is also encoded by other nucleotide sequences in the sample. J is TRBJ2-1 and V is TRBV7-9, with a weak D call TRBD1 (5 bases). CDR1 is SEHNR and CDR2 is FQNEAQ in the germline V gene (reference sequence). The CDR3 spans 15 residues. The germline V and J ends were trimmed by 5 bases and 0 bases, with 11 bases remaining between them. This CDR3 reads CASSPRQSSYNEQFF. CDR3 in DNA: TGTGCCAGCAGCCCCCGACAGAGCTCCTACAATGAGCAGTTCTTC. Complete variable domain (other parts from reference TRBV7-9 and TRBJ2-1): DTGVSQNPRHKITKRGQNVTFRCDPISEHNRLYWYRQTLGQGPEFLTYFQNEAQLEKSRLLSDRFSAERPKGSFSTLEIQRTEQGDSAMYLCASSPRQSSYNEQFFGPGTRLTVL.

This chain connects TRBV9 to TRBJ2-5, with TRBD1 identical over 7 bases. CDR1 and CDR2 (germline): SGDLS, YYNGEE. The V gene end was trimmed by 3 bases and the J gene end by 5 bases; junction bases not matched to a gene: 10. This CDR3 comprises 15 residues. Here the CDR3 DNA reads TGTGCCAGCAGCGGCCCGACAGGGTTTCGTGAGACCCAGTACTTC. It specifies CASSGPTGFRETQYF.

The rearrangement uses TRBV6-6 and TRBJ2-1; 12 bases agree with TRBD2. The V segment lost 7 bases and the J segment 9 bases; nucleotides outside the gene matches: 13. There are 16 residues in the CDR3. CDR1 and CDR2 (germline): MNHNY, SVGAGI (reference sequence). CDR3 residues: CASTLPGLAGNSEQFF. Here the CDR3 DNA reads TGTGCCAGCACCTTACCCGGACTAGCGGGGAATTCTGAGCAGTTCTTC.

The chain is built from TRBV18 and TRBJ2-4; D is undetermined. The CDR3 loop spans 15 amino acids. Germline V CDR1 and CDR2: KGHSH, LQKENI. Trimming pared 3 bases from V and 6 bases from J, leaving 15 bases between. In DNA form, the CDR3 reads TGTGCCAGCTCACCGGCGGCAGACTCACCAAACATTCAGTACTTC. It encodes CASSPAADSPNIQYF.

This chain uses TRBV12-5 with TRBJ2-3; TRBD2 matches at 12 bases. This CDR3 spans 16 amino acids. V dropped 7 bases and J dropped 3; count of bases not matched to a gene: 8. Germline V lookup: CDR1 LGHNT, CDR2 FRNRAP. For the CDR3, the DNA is TGTGCTAGTGCCCTAGGACTAGCGGGACTTACAGATACGCAGTATTTT. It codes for CASALGLAGLTDTQYF.

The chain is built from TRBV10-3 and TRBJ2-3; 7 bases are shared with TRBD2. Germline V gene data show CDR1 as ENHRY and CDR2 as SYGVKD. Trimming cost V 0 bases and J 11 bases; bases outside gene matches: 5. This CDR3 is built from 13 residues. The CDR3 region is CAISESGEGEQYF. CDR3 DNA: TGTGCCATCAGTGAGTCAGGGGAGGGTGAGCAGTATTTT.

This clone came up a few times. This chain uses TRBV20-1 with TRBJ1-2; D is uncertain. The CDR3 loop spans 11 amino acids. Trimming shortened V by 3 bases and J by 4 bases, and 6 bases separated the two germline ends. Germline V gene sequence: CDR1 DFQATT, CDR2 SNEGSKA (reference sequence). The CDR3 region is CSASSPYGYTF. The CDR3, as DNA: TGCAGTGCTAGTTCACCCTATGGCTACACCTTC.

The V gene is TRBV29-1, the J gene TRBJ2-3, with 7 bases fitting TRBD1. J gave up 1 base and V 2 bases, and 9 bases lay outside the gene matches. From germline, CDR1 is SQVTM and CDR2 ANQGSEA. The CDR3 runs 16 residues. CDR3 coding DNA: TGCAGCGTTGAAAGGCCCCCGGGACAGCGCACAGATACGCAGTATTTT. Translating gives CSVERPPGQRTDTQYF.

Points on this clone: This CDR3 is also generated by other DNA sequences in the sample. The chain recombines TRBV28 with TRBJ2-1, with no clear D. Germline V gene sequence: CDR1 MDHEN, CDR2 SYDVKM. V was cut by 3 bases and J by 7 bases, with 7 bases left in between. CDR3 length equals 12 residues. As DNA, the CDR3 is TGTGCCAGCAGTTTGGGCGGTAATGAGCAGTTCTTC. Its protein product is CASSLGGNEQFF.

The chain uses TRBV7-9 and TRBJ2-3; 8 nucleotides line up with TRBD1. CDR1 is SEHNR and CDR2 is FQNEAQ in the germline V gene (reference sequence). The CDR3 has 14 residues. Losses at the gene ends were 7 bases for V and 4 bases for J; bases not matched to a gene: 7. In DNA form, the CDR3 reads TGTGCCAGCAACACAGGGGGAAGTGCAGATACGCAGTATTTT. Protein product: CASNTGGSADTQYF.

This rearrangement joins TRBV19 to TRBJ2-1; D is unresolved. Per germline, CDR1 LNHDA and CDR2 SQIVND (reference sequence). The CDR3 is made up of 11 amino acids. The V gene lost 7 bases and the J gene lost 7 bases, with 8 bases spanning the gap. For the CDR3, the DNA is TGTGCCAGTACATTAATGAATGAGCAGTTCTTC. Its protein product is CASTLMNEQFF. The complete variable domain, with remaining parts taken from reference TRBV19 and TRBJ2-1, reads DGGITQSPKYLFRKEGQNVTLSCEQNLNHDAMYWYRQDPGQGLRLIYYSQIVNDFQKGDIAEGYSVSREKKESFPLTVTSAQKNPTAFYLCASTLMNEQFFGPGTRLTVL.

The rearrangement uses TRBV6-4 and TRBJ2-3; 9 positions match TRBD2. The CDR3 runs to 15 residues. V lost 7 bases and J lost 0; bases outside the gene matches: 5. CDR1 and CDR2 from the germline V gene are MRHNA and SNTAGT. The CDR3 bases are TGTGCCAGCAAACGACTAGCGGCTAGCACAGATACGCAGTATTTT. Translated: CASKRLAASTDTQYF.

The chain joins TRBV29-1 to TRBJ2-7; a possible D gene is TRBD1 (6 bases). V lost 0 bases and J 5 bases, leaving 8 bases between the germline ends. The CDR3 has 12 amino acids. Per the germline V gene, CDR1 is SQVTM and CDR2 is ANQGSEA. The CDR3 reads CSVEDYRDEQYF. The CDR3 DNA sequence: TGCAGCGTTGAAGATTACAGGGACGAGCAGTACTTC.

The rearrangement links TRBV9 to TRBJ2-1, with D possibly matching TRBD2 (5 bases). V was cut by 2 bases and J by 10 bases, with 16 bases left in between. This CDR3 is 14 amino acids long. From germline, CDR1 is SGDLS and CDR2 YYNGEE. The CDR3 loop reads CASSVAGLFVEQFF. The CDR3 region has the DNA TGTGCCAGCAGCGTCGCGGGCCTTTTCGTGGAGCAGTTCTTC.

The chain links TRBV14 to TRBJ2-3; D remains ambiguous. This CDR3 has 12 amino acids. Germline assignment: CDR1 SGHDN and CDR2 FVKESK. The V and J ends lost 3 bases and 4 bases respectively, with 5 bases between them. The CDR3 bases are TGTGCCAGCAGCCATGTTTCAGATACGCAGTATTTT. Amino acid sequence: CASSHVSDTQYF.

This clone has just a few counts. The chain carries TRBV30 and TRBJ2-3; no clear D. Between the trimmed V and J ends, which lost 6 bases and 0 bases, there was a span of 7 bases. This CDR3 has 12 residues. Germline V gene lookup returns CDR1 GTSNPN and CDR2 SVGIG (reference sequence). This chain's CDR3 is CACLSSTDTQYF. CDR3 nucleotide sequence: TGTGCCTGCCTCTCTAGCACAGATACGCAGTATTTT.

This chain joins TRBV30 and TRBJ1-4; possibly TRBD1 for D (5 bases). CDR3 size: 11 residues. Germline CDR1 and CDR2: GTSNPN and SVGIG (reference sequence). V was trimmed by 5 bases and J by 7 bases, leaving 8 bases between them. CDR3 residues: CAWRGTEKLFF. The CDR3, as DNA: TGTGCCTGGCGGGGGACTGAAAAACTGTTTTTT. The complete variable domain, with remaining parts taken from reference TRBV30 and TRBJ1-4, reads SQTIHQWPATLVQPVGSPLSLECTVEGTSNPNLYWYRQAAGRGLQLLFYSVGIGQISSEVPQNLSASRPQDRQFILSSKKLLLSDSGFYLCAWRGTEKLFFGSGTQLSVL.

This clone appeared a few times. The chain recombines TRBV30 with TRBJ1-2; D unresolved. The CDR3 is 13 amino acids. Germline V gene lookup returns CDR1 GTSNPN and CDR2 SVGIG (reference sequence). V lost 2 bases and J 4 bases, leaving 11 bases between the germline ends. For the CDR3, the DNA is TGTGCCTGGAGTTTAGAGACTGTCTATGGCTACACCTTC. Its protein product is CAWSLETVYGYTF.

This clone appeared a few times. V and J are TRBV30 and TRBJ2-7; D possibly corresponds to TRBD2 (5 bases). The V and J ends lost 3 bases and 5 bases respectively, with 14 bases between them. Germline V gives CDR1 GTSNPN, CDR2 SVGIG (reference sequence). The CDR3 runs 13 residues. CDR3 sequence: CAWSRGIGHEQYF. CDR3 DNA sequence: TGTGCCTGGAGCCGGGGTATCGGCCACGAGCAGTACTTC.

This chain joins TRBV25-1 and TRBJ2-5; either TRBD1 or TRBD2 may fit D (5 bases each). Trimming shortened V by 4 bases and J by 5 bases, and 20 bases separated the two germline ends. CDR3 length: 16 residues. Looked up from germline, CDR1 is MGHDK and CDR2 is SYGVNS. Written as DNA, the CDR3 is TGTGCCAGCAGTGGTCAGTCTCTAATGAGGGGCGAGACCCAGTACTTC. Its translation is CASSGQSLMRGETQYF.

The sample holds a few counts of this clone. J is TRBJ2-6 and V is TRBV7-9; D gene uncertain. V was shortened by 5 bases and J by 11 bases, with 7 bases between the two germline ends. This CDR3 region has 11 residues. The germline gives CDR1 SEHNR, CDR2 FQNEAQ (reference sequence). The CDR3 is CASSRVDVLTF. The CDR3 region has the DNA TGTGCCAGCAGCCGGGTGGACGTCCTGACTTTC. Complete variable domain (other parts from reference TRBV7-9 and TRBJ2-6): DTGVSQNPRHKITKRGQNVTFRCDPISEHNRLYWYRQTLGQGPEFLTYFQNEAQLEKSRLLSDRFSAERPKGSFSTLEIQRTEQGDSAMYLCASSRVDVLTFGAGSRLTVL.

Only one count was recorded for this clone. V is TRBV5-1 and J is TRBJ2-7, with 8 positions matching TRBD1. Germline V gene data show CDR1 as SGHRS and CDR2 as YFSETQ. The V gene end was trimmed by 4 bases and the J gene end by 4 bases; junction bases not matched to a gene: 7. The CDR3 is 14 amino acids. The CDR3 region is CASSVRTGIYEQYF. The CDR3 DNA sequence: TGCGCCAGCAGCGTTCGGACAGGGATATACGAGCAGTACTTC. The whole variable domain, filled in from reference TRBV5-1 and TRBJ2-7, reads KAGVTQTPRYLIKTRGQQVTLSCSPISGHRSVSWYQQTPGQGLQFLFEYFSETQRNKGNFPGRFSGRQFSNSRSEMNVSTLELGDSALYLCASSVRTGIYEQYFGPGTRLTVT.

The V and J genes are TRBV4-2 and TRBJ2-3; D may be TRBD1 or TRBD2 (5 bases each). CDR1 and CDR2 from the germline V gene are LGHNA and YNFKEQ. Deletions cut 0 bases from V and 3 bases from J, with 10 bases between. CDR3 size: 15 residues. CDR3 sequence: CASSQEGDGTDTQYF. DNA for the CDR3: TGTGCCAGCAGCCAAGAAGGGGACGGTACAGATACGCAGTATTTT.